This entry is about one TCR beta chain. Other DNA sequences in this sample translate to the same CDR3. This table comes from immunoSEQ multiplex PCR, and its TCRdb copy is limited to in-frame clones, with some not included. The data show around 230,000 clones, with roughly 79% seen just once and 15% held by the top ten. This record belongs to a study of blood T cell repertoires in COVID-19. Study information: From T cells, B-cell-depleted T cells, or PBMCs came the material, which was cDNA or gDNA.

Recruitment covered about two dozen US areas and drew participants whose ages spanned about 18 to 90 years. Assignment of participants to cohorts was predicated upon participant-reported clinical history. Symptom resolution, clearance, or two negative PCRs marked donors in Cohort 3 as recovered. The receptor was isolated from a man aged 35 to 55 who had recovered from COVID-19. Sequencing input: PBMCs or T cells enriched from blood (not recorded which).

CDR3 coding DNA: TGTGCCAGCTCACCACGACAGGGAGACACCGGGGAGCTGTTTTTT. It codes for CASSPRQGDTGELFF. This chain uses TRBV18 with TRBJ2-2; 7 bases fit TRBD1. Germline V gene sequence: CDR1 KGHSH, CDR2 LQKENI. The CDR3 extends over 15 amino acids. Unmatched junction bases numbered 2, after V lost 1 base and J lost 3 bases.